A single sample gave rise to the 28 T cell receptor beta chains below, sequenced in a study of chemoradiotherapy in HPV16-positive cancers. Assay used: immunoSEQ multiplex PCR; TCRdb lists only in-frame clones, some missing. The sample records 20,000 or so clones, 75% to 90% being singletons. Sequences were derived from blood, sampled from a patient who underwent chemoradiotherapy. The source is a human donor with HPV-associated anogenital cancer.

The chain uses TRBV7-9 and TRBJ2-1; no clear D gene. The V gene's germline CDR1 is SEHNR and CDR2 FQNEAQ (reference sequence). V lost 4 bases, J lost 6 bases, and 16 bases lay in between. The CDR3 covers 15 residues. The CDR3 region has the DNA TGTGCCAGCAGCTCCATTTTTAGTGGGTCCAATGAGCAGTTCTTC. This gives the protein CASSSIFSGSNEQFF.

This clone came up once. The chain links TRBV6-5 to TRBJ1-2, with D possibly matching TRBD1 (5 bases). CDR3 length equals 15 residues. The germline gives CDR1 MNHEY, CDR2 SVGAGI. Between the trimmed V and J ends, which lost 0 bases and 7 bases, there was a span of 15 bases. In nucleotides, the CDR3 is TGTGCCAGCAGTTACTCTAACCCAGGGAGGGGTGGCTACACCTTC. Amino acid sequence: CASSYSNPGRGGYTF.

This chain connects TRBV15 to TRBJ2-1; perhaps D is TRBD1 or TRBD2 (5 bases each). Trimming cost V 5 bases and J 2 bases, with 10 bases left between them. Germline CDR1 reads LNHNV; CDR2 reads YYDKDF (reference sequence). The CDR3 runs 14 residues. Here the CDR3 reads CATSWDGPYNEQFF. The CDR3 coding sequence is TGTGCCACCAGCTGGGACGGTCCCTACAATGAGCAGTTCTTC.

The chain carries TRBV5-4 and TRBJ1-6, with 7 bases fitting TRBD1. The CDR3 is 15 residues long. The germline V gene encodes CDR1 SGHNT and CDR2 YYREEE (reference sequence). Losses at the gene ends were 7 bases for V and 3 bases for J; bases not matched to a gene: 7. This CDR3 is CASQARTGYNSPLHF. The CDR3, as DNA: TGTGCCAGCCAAGCCCGGACAGGCTATAATTCACCCCTCCACTTT.

DNA of the CDR3: TGTGCCAGCAGCTTCGGAGATACGCAGTATTTT. Its translation is CASSFGDTQYF. The rearrangement uses TRBV7-9 and TRBJ2-3; D not certain. Germline values: CDR1 SEHNR, CDR2 FQNEAQ (reference sequence). Trimming took off 3 bases at V and 5 bases at J, with 3 bases between the two ends. This CDR3 contains 11 residues.

The rearrangement links TRBV4-3 to TRBJ2-1; D is possibly TRBD2 (5 bases). The CDR3 runs 13 residues. V was trimmed by 0 bases and J by 15 bases, leaving 15 bases between them. Germline V CDR1 and CDR2: LGHNA, YSLEER. The CDR3 region has the DNA TGCGCCAGCAGCCAAGATCCCGGGAAGAGAAGGTTCTTC. It codes for CASSQDPGKRRFF.

The chain is built from TRBV6-1 and TRBJ1-4, with D unresolved. The CDR3 runs to 14 residues. The germline V gene has CDR1 MNHNS and CDR2 SASEGT. Trimming left V 1 base short and J 7 bases short, with 10 bases between. CDR3 residues: CASSEVAGSEKLFF. DNA of the CDR3: TGTGCCAGCAGTGAAGTAGCGGGTAGTGAAAAACTGTTTTTT.

The chain carries TRBV30 and TRBJ1-1; 7 nucleotides agree with TRBD1. This CDR3 comprises 14 residues. CDR1 is GTSNPN and CDR2 is SVGIG in the germline V gene (reference sequence). After removal of 1 base from V and 5 bases from J, the junction contained 7 bases not matched to a gene. The CDR3 loop reads CAWSGNLQGTEAFF. CDR3 in DNA: TGTGCCTGGAGTGGGAACTTACAGGGGACTGAAGCTTTCTTT.

In nucleotides, the CDR3 is TGTGCCAGCAGCTGGACCGGGACAGGGAATAGTGGCTACACCTTC. Encoded protein: CASSWTGTGNSGYTF. The chain combines TRBV7-2 with TRBJ1-2; TRBD1 agrees at 9 bases. The V gene end was trimmed by 4 bases and the J gene end by 7 bases; junction bases not matched to a gene: 10. In germline, CDR1 is SGHTA, CDR2 FQGNSA. CDR3 length: 15 residues.

This clone was counted a few times. The rearrangement links TRBV7-6 to TRBJ1-6, with 9 bases identical to TRBD1. The CDR3 runs 14 residues. V was clipped by 4 bases and J by 6 bases; unmatched bases: 1. Germline CDR1 is SGHVS and CDR2 is FNYEAQ. CDR3 DNA sequence: TGTGCCAGCAGCTCGGGACAGGGTAATTCACCCCTCCACTTT. This translates into CASSSGQGNSPLHF.

This clone has just a few counts. The rearrangement uses TRBV7-9 and TRBJ2-3; the D call may be TRBD1 or TRBD2 (5 bases each). Trimming removed 2 bases at V and 2 bases at J, with 11 bases between. This CDR3 has 15 amino acids. CDR1 is SEHNR, CDR2 FQNEAQ, per germline (reference sequence). The CDR3 DNA follows: TGTGCCAGCAGCTTAAACACGGGGACCACAGATACGCAGTATTTT. Translation gives CASSLNTGTTDTQYF. The variable domain in full, with the rest retrieved from reference TRBV7-9 and TRBJ2-3, is DTGVSQNPRHKITKRGQNVTFRCDPISEHNRLYWYRQTLGQGPEFLTYFQNEAQLEKSRLLSDRFSAERPKGSFSTLEIQRTEQGDSAMYLCASSLNTGTTDTQYFGPGTRLTVL.

As concerns this clone: The junction departs from germline at one end; a sequencing error may be responsible. The rearrangement joins TRBV19 to TRBJ1-1; D is uncertain. The V gene's germline CDR1 is LNHDA and CDR2 SQIVND (reference sequence). There are 11 residues in the CDR3. DNA of the CDR3: TGTGCCAGTAGTCTTGGGTCGTATCCCCGCTTT. Translating gives CASSLGSYPRF.

This clone was seen a single time. V usage is TRBV14 and J usage is TRBJ1-2; D is unclear. Germline loops: CDR1 SGHDN, CDR2 FVKESK. The CDR3 runs 14 residues. Trimming removed 1 base from V and 8 bases from J, with 14 bases in between. CDR3 sequence: CASSQAAGIQGYTF. DNA for the CDR3: TGTGCCAGCAGCCAAGCGGCGGGCATTCAAGGCTACACCTTC. Filled out from reference TRBV14 and TRBJ1-2, the complete variable domain reads EAGVTQFPSHSVIEKGQTVTLRCDPISGHDNLYWYRRVMGKEIKFLLHFVKESKQDESGMPNNRFLAERTGGTYSTLKVQPAELEDSGVYFCASSQAAGIQGYTFGSGTRLTVV.

Notes on this clone: An end of the junction does not agree with germline; a read error may underlie this. This sample also contains other DNA sequences that code for the same CDR3. The rearrangement joins TRBV30 to TRBJ2-4; D possibly matches TRBD1 or TRBD2 (5 bases each). The germline V gene has CDR1 GTSNPN and CDR2 SVGIG (reference sequence). This CDR3 spans 14 amino acids. This CDR3 reads CAWSVAGGLNIQYF. The CDR3 region has the DNA TGCGCCTGGAGCGTTGCTGGGGGTCTGAACATTCAGTACTTC. The whole variable domain, filled in from reference TRBV30 and TRBJ2-4, reads SQTIHQWPATLVQPVGSPLSLECTVEGTSNPNLYWYRQAAGRGLQLLFYSVGIGQISSEVPQNLSASRPQDRQFILSSKKLLLSDSGFYLCAWSVAGGLNIQYFGAGTRLSVL.

This sequence joins TRBV5-1 and TRBJ1-4; D not certain. V was shortened by 1 base and J by 7 bases, with 14 bases between the two germline ends. CDR1 is SGHRS, CDR2 YFSETQ, per germline. The CDR3 sequence is 15 residues long. This CDR3 is CASSLNSPAGEKLFF. CDR3 sequence (DNA): TGCGCCAGCAGCTTGAACTCTCCGGCGGGTGAAAAACTGTTTTTT.

J is TRBJ2-6 and V is TRBV7-2, with D uncertain. This CDR3 is built from 16 residues. Trimming took 5 bases from V and 0 from J, leaving 11 bases between them. In germline, CDR1 is SGHTA, CDR2 FQGNSA. In DNA, the CDR3 is TGTGCCAGCAGCCGGTCCGGTAGCTCTGGGGCCAACGTCCTGACTTTC. Translated: CASSRSGSSGANVLTF.

This chain joins TRBV6-5 and TRBJ2-5, with 9 bases identical to TRBD1. The length of the CDR3 is 14 residues. J was trimmed by 5 bases and V by 6 bases; bases with no gene match: 7. Germline V gene sequence: CDR1 MNHEY, CDR2 SVGAGI. CDR3 bases: TGTGCCAGCAGACTACAGGGGGCTAGGGAGACCCAGTACTTC. It is translated as CASRLQGARETQYF.

This sequence joins TRBV4-1 and TRBJ2-1, with 7 bases identical to TRBD1. V shed 1 base and J 0 bases; nucleotides not matched to a gene: 9. The germline gives CDR1 MGHRA, CDR2 YSYEKL. The CDR3 runs to 18 residues. CDR3 sequence: CASSQGQGGPSSYNEQFF. The CDR3 nucleotides read TGCGCCAGCAGCCAAGGACAGGGCGGGCCAAGCTCCTACAATGAGCAGTTCTTC.

The V and J genes are TRBV27 and TRBJ2-5; D gene ambiguous. Germline CDR1 MNHEY, CDR2 SMNVEV (reference sequence). The CDR3 is made up of 14 amino acids. V was clipped by 6 bases and J by 0 bases, with 11 bases between them. The CDR3 region has the DNA TGTGCCAGCAGGCCGACCCCGTACCAAGAGACCCAGTACTTC. Its translation: CASRPTPYQETQYF.

The V and J genes are TRBV9 and TRBJ2-7; TRBD1 matches at 7 bases. Germline-derived CDR1 and CDR2 are SGDLS and YYNGEE. Unmatched junction bases numbered 7, after V lost 4 bases and J lost 6 bases. The CDR3 totals 13 residues. The CDR3 DNA reads TGTGCCAGCAGCACATCGACAGGGAGCGAGCAGTACTTC. Amino acid sequence: CASSTSTGSEQYF.

The chain has TRBV27 and TRBJ2-1; 11 nucleotides align to TRBD1. Looked up from germline, CDR1 is MNHEY and CDR2 is SMNVEV (reference sequence). The V segment lost 4 bases and the J segment 7 bases; nucleotides outside the gene matches: 3. This CDR3 is built from 14 residues. Here the CDR3 DNA reads TGTGCCAGCAGTTGGACAGGGGGCATAAATGAGCAGTTCTTC. Translated: CASSWTGGINEQFF.

The J gene is TRBJ2-3, the V gene TRBV7-5; the table gives TRBD2 as D, unverified against the DNA. TRBV7-5 is assigned pseudogene status. This CDR3 region has 15 residues. CDR3 nucleotides: TGTGTCAGTGCTCGACTAGCGGGAAAGGCAGATACGCAGTATTTT. As protein: CVSARLAGKADTQYF.

The V and J genes are TRBV7-9 and TRBJ2-5; the D gene is possibly TRBD2 (7 bases). The V end lost 7 bases, the J end lost 4 bases, and 25 bases lay between the germline ends. CDR1 and CDR2 (germline): SEHNR, FQNEAQ (reference sequence). The CDR3 loop spans 17 amino acids. In DNA form, the CDR3 reads TGTGCCAGCAACTCAGTTGCCCTCCGGGGGGCCGGAGAGACCCAGTACTTC. Its protein product is CASNSVALRGAGETQYF.

The rearrangement uses TRBV5-1 and TRBJ2-6; 9 bases are shared with TRBD1. Trimming took 3 bases from V and 0 from J; bases not matched to a gene: 10. The CDR3 covers 19 residues. Germline CDR1 SGHRS, CDR2 YFSETQ. The CDR3 protein is CASSSQQGATRSGANVLTF. The CDR3 DNA follows: TGCGCCAGCAGCTCGCAACAGGGGGCCACCCGCTCTGGGGCCAACGTCCTGACTTTC.

V gene TRBV11-2 combines with J gene TRBJ2-1; D call uncertain. The CDR3 sequence is 11 residues long. Germline V lookup: CDR1 SGHAT, CDR2 FQNNGV. Trimming removed 6 bases from V and 15 bases from J, with 15 bases in between. The CDR3 is CASRGPYLPFF. The CDR3 nucleotides are TGTGCCAGCAGAGGGCCGTACCTACCGTTCTTC.

The chain employs TRBV5-1 and TRBJ2-2; D is possibly TRBD1 (5 bases). Germline CDR1 SGHRS, CDR2 YFSETQ. The V gene lost 0 bases and the J gene lost 0 bases, with 6 bases spanning the gap. The CDR3 covers 15 residues. CDR3 loop: CASSLAGPNTGELFF. As DNA, the CDR3 is TGCGCCAGCAGCTTGGCAGGGCCGAACACCGGGGAGCTGTTTTTT.

The rearrangement uses TRBV2 and TRBJ2-1; TRBD2 matches 12 bases. The CDR3 spans 14 residues. The trim removed 6 bases at V and 8 bases at J, leaving 5 bases unmatched. CDR1 SNHLY and CDR2 FYNNEI come from the germline V gene. The CDR3 DNA reads as TGTGCCAGCAGGGGACTAGCGGGTGGGGATGAGCAGTTCTTC. Translation gives CASRGLAGGDEQFF.

The V gene is TRBV29-1, the J gene TRBJ1-2; TRBD1 matches 8 bases. This CDR3 comprises 14 residues. The ends lost 6 bases at V and 8 bases at J; junction bases unmatched: 14. CDR1 and CDR2 (germline): SQVTM, ANQGSEA. The CDR3 is CSVRGGQGAQGYTF. The CDR3 nucleotides are TGCAGCGTCCGCGGAGGGCAGGGGGCGCAAGGCTACACCTTC. Variable domain in full (rest from reference TRBV29-1 and TRBJ1-2): SAVISQKPSRDICQRGTSLTIQCQVDSQVTMMFWYRQQPGQSLTLIATANQGSEATYESGFVIDKFPISRPNLTFSTLTVSNMSPEDSSIYLCSVRGGQGAQGYTFGSGTRLTVV.